This T cell receptor beta chain comes out of a study of blood T cell repertoires in COVID-19. At the level of the study: Acute and convalescent COVID-19 specimens originated in the United States, Italy and Spain. PBMCs, B-cell-depleted T cells, or T cells provided the cDNA or gDNA that made up the material.

Germline CDR1 reads MNHEY; CDR2 reads SVGAGI. Deletions cut 4 bases from V and 7 bases from J, with 6 bases between. This CDR3 is 11 amino acids long. The assay was immunoSEQ multiplex PCR, and TCRdb's table has in-frame clones only and misses some. The table shows about 250,000 clones, with 70% to 85% occurring only once. Input material: peripheral blood. The chain recombines TRBV6-5 with TRBJ2-3; D gene uncertain. The receptor was derived from a woman aged 40-49 years with active or convalescent COVID-19. The CDR3 is CASSLLNTQYF. In DNA form, the CDR3 reads TGTGCCAGCAGTTTACTCAATACGCAGTATTTT.